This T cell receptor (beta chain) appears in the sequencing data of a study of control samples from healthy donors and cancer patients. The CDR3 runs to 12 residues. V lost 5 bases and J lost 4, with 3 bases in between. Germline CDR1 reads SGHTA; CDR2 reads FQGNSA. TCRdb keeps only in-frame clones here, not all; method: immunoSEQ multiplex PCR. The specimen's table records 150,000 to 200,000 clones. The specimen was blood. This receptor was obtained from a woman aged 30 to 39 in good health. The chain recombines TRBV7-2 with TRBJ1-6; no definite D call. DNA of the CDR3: TGTGCCAGCAGCCTGTATAATTCACCCCTCCACTTT. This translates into CASSLYNSPLHF.